This T cell receptor (beta chain) was captured in a study of cytomegalovirus exposure and HLA in healthy donors. PCR amplification relied on 60 Vbeta primers (plus 13 Jbeta primers). The data were produced by immunoSEQ multiplex PCR, yet TCRdb's version contains in-frame clones alone and is incomplete. The sample has about 160,000 clones, 86% seen once. The CDR3 spans 14 residues. V was pared by 5 bases and J by 6 bases, with 17 bases between. Germline loops: CDR1 SGHTA, CDR2 FQGNSA. This chain uses TRBV7-2 with TRBJ2-7, with D tentatively TRBD1 (5 bases). This receptor was taken from a woman in her late teens or twenties in good health and CMV-seronegative. The specimen was PBMCs. For the CDR3, the DNA is TGTGCCAGCAGCCCCACATACACAGGCGCCGAGCAGTACTTC. Translating it yields CASSPTYTGAEQYF.